Detailed here is one TCR beta chain. Its antigen remains unknown. Measured with immunoSEQ multiplex PCR; TCRdb has only the in-frame clones, and not every one. Here the sample spans 50,000 to 75,000 clones, 82% being singletons. The data stem from a study of memory CD4+ T cells and cytomegalovirus serostatus. Study observations and caveats: Each of approximately 73 CMV-associated TCRbeta sequences occurred in one to five individuals.

V gave up 4 bases and J gave up 2 bases, with 17 bases separating them. Per the germline V gene, CDR1 is SGHVS and CDR2 is FQNEAQ. The CDR3 is 16 amino acids. Single viable CD3+CD4+CD8-CD45RO+ cells were sorted as the memory CD4+ T cells. CMV serostatus came from serum IgG against pp150, pp28, p38, p52. J is TRBJ2-5 and V is TRBV7-8; weak D call: TRBD1 (6 bases). The clonotype originates from an adult in good health and CMV-seronegative. Sequenced input: memory CD4+ T cells from blood. CDR3 in amino acids: CASSSNGVGQQETQYF. Written as DNA, the CDR3 is TGTGCCAGCAGCTCAAATGGGGTAGGACAGCAAGAGACCCAGTACTTC.